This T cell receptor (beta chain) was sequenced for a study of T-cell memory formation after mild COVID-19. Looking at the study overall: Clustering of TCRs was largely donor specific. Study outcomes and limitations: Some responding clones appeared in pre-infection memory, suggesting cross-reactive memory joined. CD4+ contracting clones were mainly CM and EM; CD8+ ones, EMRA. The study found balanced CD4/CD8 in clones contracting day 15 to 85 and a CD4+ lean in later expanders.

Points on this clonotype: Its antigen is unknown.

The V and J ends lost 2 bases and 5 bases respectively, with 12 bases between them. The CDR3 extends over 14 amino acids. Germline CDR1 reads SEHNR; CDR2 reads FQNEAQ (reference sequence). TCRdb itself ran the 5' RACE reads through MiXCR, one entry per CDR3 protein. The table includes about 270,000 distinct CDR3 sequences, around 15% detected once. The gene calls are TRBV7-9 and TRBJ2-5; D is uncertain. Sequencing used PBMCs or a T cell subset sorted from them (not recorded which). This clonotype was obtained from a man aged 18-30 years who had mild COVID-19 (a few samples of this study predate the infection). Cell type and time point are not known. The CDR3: CASSLRDHWETQYF. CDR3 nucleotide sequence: TGTGCCAGCAGCTTAAGGGATCATTGGGAGACCCAGTACTTC.